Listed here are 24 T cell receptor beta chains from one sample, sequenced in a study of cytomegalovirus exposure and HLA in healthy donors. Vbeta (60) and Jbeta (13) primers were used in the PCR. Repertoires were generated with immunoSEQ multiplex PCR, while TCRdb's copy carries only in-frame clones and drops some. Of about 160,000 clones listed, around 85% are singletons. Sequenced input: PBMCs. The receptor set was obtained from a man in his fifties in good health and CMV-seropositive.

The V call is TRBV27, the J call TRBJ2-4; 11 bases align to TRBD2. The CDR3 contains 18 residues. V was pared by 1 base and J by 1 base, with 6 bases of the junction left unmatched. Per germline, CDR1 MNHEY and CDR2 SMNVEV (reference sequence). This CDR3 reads CASSLYSGRAGAKNIQYF. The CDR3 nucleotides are TGTGCCAGCAGTTTATATAGCGGGAGGGCCGGGGCCAAAAACATTCAGTACTTC.

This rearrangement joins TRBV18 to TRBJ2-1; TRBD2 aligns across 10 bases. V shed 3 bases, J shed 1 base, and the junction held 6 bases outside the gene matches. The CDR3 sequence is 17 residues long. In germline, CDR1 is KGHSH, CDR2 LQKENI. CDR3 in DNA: TGTGCCAGCTCACCGCAGAGCGGGGGGGGTTCCTACAATGAGCAGTTCTTC. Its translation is CASSPQSGGGSYNEQFF.

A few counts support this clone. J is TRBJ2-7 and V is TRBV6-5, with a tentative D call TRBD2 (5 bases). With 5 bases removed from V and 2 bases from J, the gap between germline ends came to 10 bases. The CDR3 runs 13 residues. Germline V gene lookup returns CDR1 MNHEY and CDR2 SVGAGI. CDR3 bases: TGTGCCAGCAGTCCCACCGGGACCTACGAGCAGTACTTC. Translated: CASSPTGTYEQYF.

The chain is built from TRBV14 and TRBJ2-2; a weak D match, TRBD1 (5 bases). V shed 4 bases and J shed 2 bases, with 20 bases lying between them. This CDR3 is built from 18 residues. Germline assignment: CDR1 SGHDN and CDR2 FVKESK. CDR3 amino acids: CASSLNNWGRRNTGELFF. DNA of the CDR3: TGTGCCAGCAGCCTAAACAACTGGGGCAGGCGAAACACCGGGGAGCTGTTTTTT.

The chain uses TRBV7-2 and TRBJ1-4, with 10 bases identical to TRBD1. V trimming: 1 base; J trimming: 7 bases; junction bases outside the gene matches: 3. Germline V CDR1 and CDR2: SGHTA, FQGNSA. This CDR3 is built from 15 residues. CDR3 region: CASSLGTGGIEKLFF. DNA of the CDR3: TGTGCCAGCAGCTTAGGGACAGGGGGAATTGAAAAACTGTTTTTT.

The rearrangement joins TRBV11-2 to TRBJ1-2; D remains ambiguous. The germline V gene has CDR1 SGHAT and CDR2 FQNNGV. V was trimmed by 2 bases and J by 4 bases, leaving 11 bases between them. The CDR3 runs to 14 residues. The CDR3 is CASSLSRNGYGYTF. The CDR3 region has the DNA TGTGCCAGCAGCTTAAGCAGGAACGGCTATGGCTACACCTTC.

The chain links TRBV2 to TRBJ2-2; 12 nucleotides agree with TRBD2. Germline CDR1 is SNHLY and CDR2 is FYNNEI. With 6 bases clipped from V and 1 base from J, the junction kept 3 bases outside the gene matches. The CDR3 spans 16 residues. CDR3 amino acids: CASSWTSGMNTGELFF. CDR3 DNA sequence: TGTGCCAGCAGCTGGACTAGCGGGATGAACACCGGGGAGCTGTTTTTT.

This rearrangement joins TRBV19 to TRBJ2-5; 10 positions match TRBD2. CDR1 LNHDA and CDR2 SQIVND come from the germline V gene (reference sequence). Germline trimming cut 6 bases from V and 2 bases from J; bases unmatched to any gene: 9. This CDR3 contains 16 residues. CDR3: CASSKLAGFNQETQYF. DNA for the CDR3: TGTGCCAGTAGCAAACTAGCGGGATTTAATCAAGAGACCCAGTACTTC.

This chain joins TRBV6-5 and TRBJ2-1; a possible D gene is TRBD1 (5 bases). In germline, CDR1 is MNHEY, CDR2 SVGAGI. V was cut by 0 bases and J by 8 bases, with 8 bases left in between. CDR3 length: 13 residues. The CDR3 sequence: CASSYSGPHEQFF. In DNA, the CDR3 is TGTGCCAGCAGTTACTCGGGGCCCCATGAGCAGTTCTTC.

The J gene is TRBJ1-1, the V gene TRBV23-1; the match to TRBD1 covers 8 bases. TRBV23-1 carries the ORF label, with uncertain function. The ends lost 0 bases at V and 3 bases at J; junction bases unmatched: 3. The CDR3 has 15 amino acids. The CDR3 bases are TGCGCCAGCAGTCAATCAACAGGGGGGGACACTGAAGCTTTCTTT. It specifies CASSQSTGGDTEAFF.

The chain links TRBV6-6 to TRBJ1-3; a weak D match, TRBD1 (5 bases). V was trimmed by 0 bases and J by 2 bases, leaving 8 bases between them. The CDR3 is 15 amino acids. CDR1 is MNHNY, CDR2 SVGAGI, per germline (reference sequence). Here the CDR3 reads CASSYSGRAGNTIYF. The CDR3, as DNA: TGTGCCAGCAGTTACTCGGGCAGGGCTGGAAACACCATATATTTT.

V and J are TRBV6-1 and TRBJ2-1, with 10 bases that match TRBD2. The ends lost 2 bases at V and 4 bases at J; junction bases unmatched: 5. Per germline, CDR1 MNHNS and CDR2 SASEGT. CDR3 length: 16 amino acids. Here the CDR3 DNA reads TGTGCCAGCAGTGAAATGGCTAGCGGGGGTTACAATGAGCAGTTCTTC. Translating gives CASSEMASGGYNEQFF.

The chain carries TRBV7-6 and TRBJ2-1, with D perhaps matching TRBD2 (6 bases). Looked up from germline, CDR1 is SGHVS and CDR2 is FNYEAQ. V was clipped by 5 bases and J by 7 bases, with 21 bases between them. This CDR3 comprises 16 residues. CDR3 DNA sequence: TGTGCCAGCAGCCGCCTTTTACCCGGGGGTGGGAATGAGCAGTTCTTC. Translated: CASSRLLPGGGNEQFF. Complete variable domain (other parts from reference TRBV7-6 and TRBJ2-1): GAGVSQSPRYKVTKRGQDVALRCDPISGHVSLYWYRQALGQGPEFLTYFNYEAQQDKSGLPNDRFSAERPEGSISTLTIQRTEQRDSAMYRCASSRLLPGGGNEQFFGPGTRLTVL.

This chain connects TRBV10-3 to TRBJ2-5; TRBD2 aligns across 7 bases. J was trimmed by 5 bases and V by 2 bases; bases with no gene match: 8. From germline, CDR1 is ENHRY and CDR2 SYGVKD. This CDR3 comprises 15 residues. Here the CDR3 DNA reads TGTGCCATCAGTGAGGGGAGGGTAGAGTTGGAGACCCAGTACTTC. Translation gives CAISEGRVELETQYF.

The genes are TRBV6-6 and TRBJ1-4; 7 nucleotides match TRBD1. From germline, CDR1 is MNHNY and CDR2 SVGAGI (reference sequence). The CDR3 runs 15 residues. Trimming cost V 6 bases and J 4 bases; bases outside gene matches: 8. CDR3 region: CASSNGQVHNEKLFF. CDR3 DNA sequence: TGTGCCAGCAGCAACGGACAGGTCCATAATGAAAAACTGTTTTTT.

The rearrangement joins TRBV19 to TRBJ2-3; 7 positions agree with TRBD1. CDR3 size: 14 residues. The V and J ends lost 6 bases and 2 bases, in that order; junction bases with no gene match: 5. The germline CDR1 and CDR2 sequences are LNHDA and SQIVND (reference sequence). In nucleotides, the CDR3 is TGTGCCAGTAGGAGACAGGGATCCACAGATACGCAGTATTTT. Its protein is CASRRQGSTDTQYF. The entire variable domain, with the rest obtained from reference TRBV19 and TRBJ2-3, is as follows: DGGITQSPKYLFRKEGQNVTLSCEQNLNHDAMYWYRQDPGQGLRLIYYSQIVNDFQKGDIAEGYSVSREKKESFPLTVTSAQKNPTAFYLCASRRQGSTDTQYFGPGTRLTVL.

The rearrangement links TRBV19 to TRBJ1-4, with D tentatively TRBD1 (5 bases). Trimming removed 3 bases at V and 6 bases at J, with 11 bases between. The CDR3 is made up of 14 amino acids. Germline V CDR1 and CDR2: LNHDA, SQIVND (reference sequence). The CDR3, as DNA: TGTGCCAGTAGTATTCAGGGTCAGGATGAAAAACTGTTTTTT. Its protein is CASSIQGQDEKLFF. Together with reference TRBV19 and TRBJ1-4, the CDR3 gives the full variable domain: DGGITQSPKYLFRKEGQNVTLSCEQNLNHDAMYWYRQDPGQGLRLIYYSQIVNDFQKGDIAEGYSVSREKKESFPLTVTSAQKNPTAFYLCASSIQGQDEKLFFGSGTQLSVL.

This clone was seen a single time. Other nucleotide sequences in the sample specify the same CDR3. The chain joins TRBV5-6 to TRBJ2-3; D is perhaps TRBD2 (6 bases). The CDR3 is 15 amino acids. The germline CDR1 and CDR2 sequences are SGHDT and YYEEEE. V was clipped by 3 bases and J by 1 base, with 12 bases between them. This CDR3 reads CASSSGLAGTDTQYF. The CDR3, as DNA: TGTGCCAGCAGCTCGGGACTTGCGGGCACAGATACGCAGTATTTT.

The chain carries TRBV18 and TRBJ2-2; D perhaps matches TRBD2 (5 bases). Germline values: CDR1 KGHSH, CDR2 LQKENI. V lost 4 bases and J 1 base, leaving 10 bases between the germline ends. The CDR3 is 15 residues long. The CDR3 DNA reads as TGTGCCAGCTCACTTTGGACTGAGAACACCGGGGAGCTGTTTTTT. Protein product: CASSLWTENTGELFF.

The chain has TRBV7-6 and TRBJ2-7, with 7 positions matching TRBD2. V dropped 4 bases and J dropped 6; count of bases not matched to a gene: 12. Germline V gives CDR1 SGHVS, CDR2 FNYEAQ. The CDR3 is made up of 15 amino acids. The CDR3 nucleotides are TGTGCCAGCAGCTCCTTCCGTGACACGGGAGGCGAGCAGTACTTC. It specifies CASSSFRDTGGEQYF.

CDR3 DNA sequence: TGTGCCTGGAGTCCTGGGACAGGGGATTCCTACAATGAGCAGTTCTTC. Protein product: CAWSPGTGDSYNEQFF. The chain links TRBV30 to TRBJ2-1; 10 bases fit TRBD1. The V and J ends lost 2 bases and 1 base, in that order; junction bases with no gene match: 5. CDR3 length equals 16 residues. The germline V gene encodes CDR1 GTSNPN and CDR2 SVGIG (reference sequence).

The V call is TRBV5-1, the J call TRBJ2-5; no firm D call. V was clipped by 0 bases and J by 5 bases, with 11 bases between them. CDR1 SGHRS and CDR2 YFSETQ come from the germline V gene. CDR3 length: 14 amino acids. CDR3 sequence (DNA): TGCGCCAGCAGCTTGGAGAGCGCCCGGGAGACCCAGTACTTC. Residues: CASSLESARETQYF.

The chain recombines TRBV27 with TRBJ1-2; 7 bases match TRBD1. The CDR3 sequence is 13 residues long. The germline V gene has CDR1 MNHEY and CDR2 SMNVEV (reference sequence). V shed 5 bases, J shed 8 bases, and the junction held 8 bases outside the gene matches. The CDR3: CASSRPQGDGYTF. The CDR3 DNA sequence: TGTGCCAGCAGTCGTCCCCAGGGGGACGGCTACACCTTC.

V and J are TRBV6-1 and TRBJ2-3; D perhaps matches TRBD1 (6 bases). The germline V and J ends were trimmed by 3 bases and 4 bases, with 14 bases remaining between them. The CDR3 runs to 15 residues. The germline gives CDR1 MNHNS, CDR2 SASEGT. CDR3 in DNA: TGTGCCAGCAGTGACTACCTGCCAGGGGCAGATACGCAGTATTTT. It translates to CASSDYLPGADTQYF.